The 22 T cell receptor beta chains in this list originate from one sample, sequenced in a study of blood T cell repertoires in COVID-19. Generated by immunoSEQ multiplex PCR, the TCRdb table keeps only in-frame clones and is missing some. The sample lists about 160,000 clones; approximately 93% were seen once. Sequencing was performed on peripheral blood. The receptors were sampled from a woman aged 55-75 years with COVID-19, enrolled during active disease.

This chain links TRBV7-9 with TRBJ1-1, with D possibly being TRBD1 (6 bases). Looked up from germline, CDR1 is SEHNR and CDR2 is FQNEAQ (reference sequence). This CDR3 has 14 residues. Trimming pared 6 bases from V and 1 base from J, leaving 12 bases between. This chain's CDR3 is CASSKGVQNTEAFF. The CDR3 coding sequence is TGTGCCAGCAGTAAGGGGGTGCAGAACACTGAAGCTTTCTTT.

CDR3 amino acids: CASSQGASGLSYEQYF. The CDR3 DNA sequence: TGCGCCAGCAGCCAAGGGGCTAGCGGACTCTCCTACGAGCAGTACTTC. This chain links TRBV4-3 with TRBJ2-7; 7 nucleotides line up with TRBD2. Trimming at V came to 1 base and at J to 0 bases, leaving 6 bases not matched to a gene. The germline V gene has CDR1 LGHNA and CDR2 YSLEER. This CDR3 comprises 16 residues.

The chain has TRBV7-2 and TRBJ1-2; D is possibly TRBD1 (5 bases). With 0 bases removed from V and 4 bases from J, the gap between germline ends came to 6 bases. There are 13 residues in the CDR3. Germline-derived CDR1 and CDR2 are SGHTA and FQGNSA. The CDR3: CASSLAGLYGYTF. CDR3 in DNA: TGTGCCAGCAGCTTAGCGGGGCTCTATGGCTACACCTTC.

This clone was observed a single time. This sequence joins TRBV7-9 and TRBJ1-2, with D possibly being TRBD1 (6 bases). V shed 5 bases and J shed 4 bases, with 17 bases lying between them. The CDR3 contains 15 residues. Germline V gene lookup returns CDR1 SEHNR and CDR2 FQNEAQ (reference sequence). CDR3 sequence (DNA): TGTGCCAGCAGCCCCGGACAGCTAAGAGGCTATGGCTACACCTTC. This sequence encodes CASSPGQLRGYGYTF.

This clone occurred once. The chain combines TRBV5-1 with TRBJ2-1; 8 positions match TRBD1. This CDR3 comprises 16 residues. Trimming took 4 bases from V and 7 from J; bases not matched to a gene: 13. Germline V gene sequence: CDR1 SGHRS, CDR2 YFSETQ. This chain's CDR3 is CASSKNRDRQRNEQFF. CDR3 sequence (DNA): TGCGCCAGCAGCAAGAACCGGGACAGGCAGCGAAATGAGCAGTTCTTC.

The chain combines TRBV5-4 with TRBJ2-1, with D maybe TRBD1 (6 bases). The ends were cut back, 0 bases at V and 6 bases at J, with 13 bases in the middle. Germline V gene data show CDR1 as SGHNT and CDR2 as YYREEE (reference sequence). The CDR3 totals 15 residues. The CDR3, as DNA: TGTGCCAGCAGCTTGGAGGGGGTAGGGTTCAATGAGCAGTTCTTC. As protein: CASSLEGVGFNEQFF.

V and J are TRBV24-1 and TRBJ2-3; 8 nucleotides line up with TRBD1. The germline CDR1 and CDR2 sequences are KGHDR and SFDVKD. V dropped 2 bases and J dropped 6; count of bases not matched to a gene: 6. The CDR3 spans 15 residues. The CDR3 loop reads CATSDYGQGSDTQYF. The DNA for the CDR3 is TGTGCCACCAGTGATTACGGACAGGGTTCGGATACGCAGTATTTT.

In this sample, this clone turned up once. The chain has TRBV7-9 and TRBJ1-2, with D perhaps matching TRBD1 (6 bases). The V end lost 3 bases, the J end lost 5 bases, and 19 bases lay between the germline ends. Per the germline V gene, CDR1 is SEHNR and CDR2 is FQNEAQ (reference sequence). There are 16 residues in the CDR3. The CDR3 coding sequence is TGTGCCAGCAGCTTTCCACGGAACAGGGCCACGTATGGCTACACCTTC. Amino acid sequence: CASSFPRNRATYGYTF.

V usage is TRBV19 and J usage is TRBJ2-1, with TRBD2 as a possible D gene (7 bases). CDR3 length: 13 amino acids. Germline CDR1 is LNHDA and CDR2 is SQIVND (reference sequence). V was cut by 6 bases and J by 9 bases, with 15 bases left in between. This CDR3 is CASSSYREGEQFF. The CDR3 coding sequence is TGTGCCAGTAGCAGCTACAGGGAGGGTGAGCAGTTCTTC. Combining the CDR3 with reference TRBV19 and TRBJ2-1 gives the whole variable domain DGGITQSPKYLFRKEGQNVTLSCEQNLNHDAMYWYRQDPGQGLRLIYYSQIVNDFQKGDIAEGYSVSREKKESFPLTVTSAQKNPTAFYLCASSSYREGEQFFGPGTRLTVL.

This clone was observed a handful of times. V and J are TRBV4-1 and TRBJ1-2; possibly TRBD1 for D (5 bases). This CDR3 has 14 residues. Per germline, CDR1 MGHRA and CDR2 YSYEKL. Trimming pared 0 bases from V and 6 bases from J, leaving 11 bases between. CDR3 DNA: TGCGCCAGCAGCCAAGATCTTTGGGGGGATGGCTACACCTTC. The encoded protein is CASSQDLWGDGYTF.

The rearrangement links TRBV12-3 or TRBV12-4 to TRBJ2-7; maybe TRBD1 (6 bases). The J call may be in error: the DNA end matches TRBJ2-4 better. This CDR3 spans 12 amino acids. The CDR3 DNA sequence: TGTGCCAGCAGGGCGGACAGCGCCATTCAGTACTTC. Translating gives CASRADSAIQYF.

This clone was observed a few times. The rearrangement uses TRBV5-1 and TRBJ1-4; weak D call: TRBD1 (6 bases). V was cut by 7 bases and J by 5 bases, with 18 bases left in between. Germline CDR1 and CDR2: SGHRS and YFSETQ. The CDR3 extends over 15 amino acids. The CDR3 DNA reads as TGCGCCAGCGGACCTGGGCAGGGGCCGAATGAAAAACTGTTTTTT. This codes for CASGPGQGPNEKLFF.

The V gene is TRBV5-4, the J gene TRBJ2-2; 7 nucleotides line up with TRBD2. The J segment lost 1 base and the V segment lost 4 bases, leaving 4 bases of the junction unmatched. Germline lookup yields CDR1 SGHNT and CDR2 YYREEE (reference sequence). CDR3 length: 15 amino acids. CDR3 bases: TGTGCCAGCAGCCCTTGGGGGGGGAACACCGGGGAGCTGTTTTTT. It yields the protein CASSPWGGNTGELFF.

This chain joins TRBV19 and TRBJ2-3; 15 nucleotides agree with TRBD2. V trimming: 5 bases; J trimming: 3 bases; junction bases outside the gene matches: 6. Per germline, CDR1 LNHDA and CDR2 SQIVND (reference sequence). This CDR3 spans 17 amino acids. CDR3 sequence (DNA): TGTGCCAGTAGTGGGACTAGCGGGGGGATTAGAACAGATACGCAGTATTTT. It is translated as CASSGTSGGIRTDTQYF.

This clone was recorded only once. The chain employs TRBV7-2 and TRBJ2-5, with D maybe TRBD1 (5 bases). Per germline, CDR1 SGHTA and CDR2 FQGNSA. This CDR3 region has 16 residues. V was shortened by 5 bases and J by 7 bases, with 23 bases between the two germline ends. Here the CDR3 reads CASSPGIGAPLGTQYF. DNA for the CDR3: TGTGCCAGCAGCCCCGGCATAGGGGCCCCGCTTGGGACCCAGTACTTC.

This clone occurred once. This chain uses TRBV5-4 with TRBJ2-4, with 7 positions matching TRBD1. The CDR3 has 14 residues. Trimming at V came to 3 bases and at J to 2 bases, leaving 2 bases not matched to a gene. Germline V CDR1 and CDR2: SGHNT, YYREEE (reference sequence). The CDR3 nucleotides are TGTGCCAGCAGCTCGACAGGGACCAAAAACATTCAGTACTTC. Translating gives CASSSTGTKNIQYF.

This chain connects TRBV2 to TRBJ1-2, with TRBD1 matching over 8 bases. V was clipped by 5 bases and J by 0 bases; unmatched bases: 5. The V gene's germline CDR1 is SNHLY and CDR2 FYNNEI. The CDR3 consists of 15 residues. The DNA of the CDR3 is TGTGCCAGCAGTCTAGACAGGGGCCCTAACTATGGCTACACCTTC. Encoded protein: CASSLDRGPNYGYTF.

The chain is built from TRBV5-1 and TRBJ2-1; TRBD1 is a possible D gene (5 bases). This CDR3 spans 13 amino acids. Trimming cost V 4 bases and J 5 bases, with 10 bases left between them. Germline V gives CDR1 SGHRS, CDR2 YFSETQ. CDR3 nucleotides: TGCGCCAGCAGCCCAGGGAATCACAATGAGCAGTTCTTC. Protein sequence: CASSPGNHNEQFF.

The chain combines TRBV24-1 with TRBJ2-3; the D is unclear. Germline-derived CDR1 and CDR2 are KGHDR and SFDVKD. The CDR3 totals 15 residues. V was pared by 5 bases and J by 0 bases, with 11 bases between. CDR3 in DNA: TGTGCCACCAGTGGCACAGTTTCTAGCACAGATACGCAGTATTTT. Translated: CATSGTVSSTDTQYF.

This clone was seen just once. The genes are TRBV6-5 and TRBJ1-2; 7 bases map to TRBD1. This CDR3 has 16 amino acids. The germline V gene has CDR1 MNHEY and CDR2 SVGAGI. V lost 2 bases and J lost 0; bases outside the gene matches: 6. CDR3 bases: TGTGCCAGCAGTTACGACAGGGTACAATCTAACTATGGCTACACCTTC. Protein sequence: CASSYDRVQSNYGYTF.

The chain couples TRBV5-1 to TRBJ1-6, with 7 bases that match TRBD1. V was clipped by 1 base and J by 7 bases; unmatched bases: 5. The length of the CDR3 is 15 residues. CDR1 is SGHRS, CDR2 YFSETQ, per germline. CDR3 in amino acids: CASSLLGQDNSPLHF. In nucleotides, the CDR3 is TGCGCCAGCAGCTTGCTCGGACAGGACAATTCACCCCTCCACTTT.

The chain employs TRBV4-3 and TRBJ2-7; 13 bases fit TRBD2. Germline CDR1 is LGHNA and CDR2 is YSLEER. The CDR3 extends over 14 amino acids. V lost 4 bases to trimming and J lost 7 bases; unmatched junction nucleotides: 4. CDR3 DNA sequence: TGCGCCAGCAGCCGCGGACTAGCGGGGGTTGAGCAGTACTTC. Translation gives CASSRGLAGVEQYF.